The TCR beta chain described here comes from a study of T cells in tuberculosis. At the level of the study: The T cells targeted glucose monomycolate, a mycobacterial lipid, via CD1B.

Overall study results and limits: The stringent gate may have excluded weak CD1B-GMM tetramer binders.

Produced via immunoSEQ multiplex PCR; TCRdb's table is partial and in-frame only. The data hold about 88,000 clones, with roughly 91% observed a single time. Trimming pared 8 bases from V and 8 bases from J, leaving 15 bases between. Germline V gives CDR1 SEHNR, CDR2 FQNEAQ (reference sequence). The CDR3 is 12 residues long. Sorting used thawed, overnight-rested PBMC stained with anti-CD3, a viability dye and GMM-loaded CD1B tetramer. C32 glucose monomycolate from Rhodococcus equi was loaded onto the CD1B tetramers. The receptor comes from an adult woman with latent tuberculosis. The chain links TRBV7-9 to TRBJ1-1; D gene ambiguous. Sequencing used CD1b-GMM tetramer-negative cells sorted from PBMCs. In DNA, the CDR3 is TGTGCCAGCGACACGGTCAGTCGAGAAGCTTTCTTT. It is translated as CASDTVSREAFF. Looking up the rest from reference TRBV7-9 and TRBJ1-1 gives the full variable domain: DTGVSQNPRHKITKRGQNVTFRCDPISEHNRLYWYRQTLGQGPEFLTYFQNEAQLEKSRLLSDRFSAERPKGSFSTLEIQRTEQGDSAMYLCASDTVSREAFFGQGTRLTVV.